Below, one T cell receptor (beta chain) is given with its context. Its recognized antigen is unknown. No base-level quality is on record; no much larger clone is a single base apart. Peripheral blood CD8+ and CD4+ T cells from healthy donors, Susac syndrome patients and multiple sclerosis patients were profiled using high-throughput TCR beta sequencing. Healthy donors were included as age- and sex-matched controls. Bulk CD8+ and CD4+ T cells were purified by magnetic negative isolation, whereas CD8+ TEMRA cells were enriched by FACS. Blood was collected in EDTA tubes and processed within 24 hours, with PBMCs isolated through density gradient centrifugation. PBMCs intended for TCR sequencing were frozen in liquid nitrogen and were later thawed in a 37 degrees C water bath. Purity of sorted or isolated CD4+, CD8+ and CD8+ TEMRA cells was at least 90%. The data belong to a study of CD8 T cells in Susac syndrome (dated by TCRdb to the late 2010s). Regarding the study in general: Repertoire sequencing was used to test whether CD8+ T cell activation and differentiation in Susac syndrome was antigen driven.

RNA was extracted with the RNeasy kit and 0.5 to 1 ug was reverse transcribed using random hexamers. The immunoSEQ multiplex PCR assay, which covers 54 Vbeta and 13 Jbeta segments, was used to amplify TCR beta CDR3 regions. To correct PCR amplification bias, a synthetic template baseline was used for both primer optimization and computational correction. The published analysis was carried out like this. Reads were annotated to V, D and J genes per IMGT and analyzed with immunoSEQ Analyzer, keeping only productive sequences. Clonality was calculated as one minus the Shannon entropy normalized by log2 of the number of productive unique sequences. Public and private clones were assessed among the 100 most prevalent clones of each patient and control. Clones were defined as Susac-specific if absent from the healthy and MS cohorts, from some 1,000 published viral clones and from other ImmuneACCESS disease sequences. Using fastp at Q25 and MiXCR, TCRdb reprocessed the public reads and kept productive beta chains. Merged by CDR3 protein, the rows form single entries marked with the most common genes and DNA. The authors' filters were not applied to this entry. Here the sample has under 200,000 distinct CDR3 sequences; 85% to 95% occur a single time. The ten largest clonotypes hold around 0.093% of the sample.

Results the study describes overall, beyond this receptor: The number of individuals in the TCR sequencing and HLA analysis was acknowledged as relatively small.

According to the germline V gene, CDR1 reads SGHNT and CDR2 reads YENEEA. The V end loses 5 bases and the J end loses 3 bases, and a stretch of 14 bases separates them. Taken from cysteine to phenylalanine, the CDR3 has 15 residues. This entry keeps only the CDR3 DNA: 45 bases, framed from base 1. Sequenced material: CD4+ T cells from PBMCs. This clonotype was sampled from a human donor in good health. This chain joins TRBV11-3 to TRBJ1-5, with the D gene call left open. CDR3 reads: CASSKRGGNNQPQHF. The DNA reads TGTGCCAGCAGCAAACGAGGAGGGAACAATCAGCCCCAGCATTTT. The full variable domain, completed from the reference TRBV11-3 and TRBJ1-5 proteins outside the CDR3, reads EAGVVQSPRYKIIEKKQPVAFWCNPISGHNTLYWYLQNLGQGPELLIRYENEEAVDDSQLPKDRFSAERLKGVDSTLKIQPAELGDSAVYLCASSKRGGNNQPQHFGDGTRLSIL.